The clone carrying this T cell receptor (beta chain) was observed a few times. These data are taken from a study of blood T cell repertoires in COVID-19. Whole-study context: Sites in the United States, Italy and Spain provided acute and convalescent COVID-19 samples.

Profiled with immunoSEQ multiplex PCR; TCRdb holds only in-frame clones, not every one. This sample has roughly 200,000 clones, with 87% found just once. The V and J ends lost 4 bases and 5 bases, in that order; junction bases with no gene match: 4. From germline, CDR1 is SGHRS and CDR2 YFSETQ. CDR3 length: 14 amino acids. The sequencing input was peripheral blood. This receptor was identified in a man aged 60 to 69 with active or convalescent COVID-19. The genes are TRBV5-1 and TRBJ2-7; 12 bases map to TRBD2. DNA of the CDR3: TGCGCCAGCAGCCCAACTAGCGGGGGGAACGAGCAGTACTTC. Encoded protein: CASSPTSGGNEQYF.